This T cell receptor (beta chain) stems from a study of blood T cell repertoires in COVID-19. Study-wide background: Donors in the United States, Italy and Spain gave samples during acute or convalescent COVID-19. T cells, B-cell-depleted T cells, or PBMCs provided the cDNA or gDNA that served as material.

This clone was seen a few times. Only in-frame clones appear in the TCRdb table, and some are missing; sequencing was by immunoSEQ multiplex PCR. Among about 150,000 clones, around 84% were seen once, and the ten largest hold 2.6%. Sequencing was carried out using peripheral blood. The TCR was taken from a human donor with acute or convalescent COVID-19. The donor label of this sample is uncertain.

CDR3 in DNA: TGTGCCAGCAGTTACGCGGTAGCGGGTCTCACAGATACGCAGTATTTT. It specifies CASSYAVAGLTDTQYF. V and J are TRBV6-2 or TRBV6-3 and TRBJ2-3; 7 nucleotides align to TRBD2. V lost 2 bases, J lost 2 bases, and 7 bases stayed unmatched. Germline assignment: CDR1 MNHEY and CDR2 SVGEGT. The CDR3 runs to 16 residues.